The rows below give T cell receptor beta chains drawn from one sample of a study of memory CD8 T cells in hepatitis C reinfection. Using immunoSEQ multiplex PCR, the repertoire was profiled, and TCRdb retains in-frame clones only, with some absent. The table has approximately 46,000 clones, roughly nine tenths seen once. Sequencing was performed on naive CD8+ T cells sorted from blood. All receptors derive from a man aged 18-30 years with hepatitis C virus infection. CDR3s include the opening cysteine and the closing phenylalanine or tryptophan. D genes are given only for firm matches. Rows give clone size only sometimes, using once, few, many, or a class for an expanded clone.

clone size,V gene,D gene,J gene,CDR3 DNA,CDR3 protein
.,TRBV6-1,.,TRBJ2-1,TGTGCCAGCAGTGAGAGTCCAGGCGGGAATGAGCAGTTCTTC,CASSESPGGNEQFF
.,TRBV7-8,.,TRBJ2-7,TGTGCCAGCAGCCTCCAGAGCGGTCTCTACGAGCAGTACTTC,CASSLQSGLYEQYF
once,TRBV5-4,.,TRBJ2-7,TGTGCCAGCAGCTCAACGACTAGGTCCTACGAGCAGTACTTC,CASSSTTRSYEQYF
.,TRBV27,.,TRBJ2-1,TGTGCCAGCAGTTCCGAGAATTTTGGGACTGTCAGCTCCTACAATGAGCAGTTCTTC,CASSSENFGTVSSYNEQFF
.,TRBV5-6,TRBD2,TRBJ2-3,TGTGCCAGCAGCCCGGGACTAGCGGGAGGTTTCACAGATACGCAGTATTTT,CASSPGLAGGFTDTQYF
once,TRBV19,TRBD1,TRBJ1-1,TGTGCCAGTAGTATACAGGGCAGGGGGCTTGGTGAAGCTTTCTTT,CASSIQGRGLGEAFF
.,TRBV6-6,.,TRBJ2-3,TGTGCCAGCAGTTACTCGAAAGAACTCCGGGCAGATACGCAGTATTTT,CASSYSKELRADTQYF
once,TRBV7-9,TRBD1,TRBJ2-1,TGTGCCAGCAGCTCAAATACGGACAGGGGGCGCTTCAATGAGCAGTTCTTC,CASSSNTDRGRFNEQFF
.,TRBV6-6,.,TRBJ2-3,TGTGCCAGCAGTTACCACAGGGTGGATACGCAGTATTTT,CASSYHRVDTQYF
.,TRBV10-2,TRBD2,TRBJ2-1,TGCGCCAGCAGTACTAGCGGGAGAAGCGGTGAGCAGTTCTTC,CASSTSGRSGEQFF
.,TRBV29-1,.,TRBJ1-1,TGCAGCTCTCGGGGGGGGTTAGGCACTGAAGCTTTCTTT,CSSRGGLGTEAFF
.,TRBV6-1,TRBD2,TRBJ2-3,TGTGCCAGCAGTGCAGGGACTAGCGGCACAGATACGCAGTATTTT,CASSAGTSGTDTQYF
.,TRBV11-2,.,TRBJ2-7,TGTGCCAGCAGCCCCCCGAATGAAGCCGAGCAGTACTTC,CASSPPNEAEQYF
.,TRBV5-1,.,TRBJ2-3,TGCGCCAGCAGCTTGGATGGGACAGGGGACCTTAGCGGGGGTACAGATACGCAGTATTTT,CASSLDGTGDLSGGTDTQYF
.,TRBV19,TRBD1,TRBJ1-1,TGTGCCAGTAGTATAGTATGGGACAGGAACACTGAAGCTTTCTTT,CASSIVWDRNTEAFF
.,TRBV7-9,TRBD2,TRBJ2-7,TGTGCCAGCAGCCCTAGCGGGAACTACGAGCAGTACTTC,CASSPSGNYEQYF
once,TRBV10-2,.,TRBJ2-3,TGCGCCAGCAGTGAGTCGCAGGGAACAGATACGCAGTATTTT,CASSESQGTDTQYF
.,TRBV27,TRBD2,TRBJ2-1,TGTGCCAGCAAGTTAGCGGGAGGGCCTTGGAATGAGCAGTTCTTC,CASKLAGGPWNEQFF
.,TRBV19,TRBD1,TRBJ2-7,TGTGCCAGTAAGCCGGGACAGGGAAACTACGAGCAGTACTTC,CASKPGQGNYEQYF
once,TRBV9,.,TRBJ2-5,TGTGCCAGCAGCGCTGGGGGCCTCTCAGAGACCCAGTACTTC,CASSAGGLSETQYF
once,TRBV27,TRBD2,TRBJ2-1,TGTGCCAGCAATCTGGGGACTAGCGGGAGGTTTGATGAGCAGTTCTTC,CASNLGTSGRFDEQFF
.,TRBV19,.,TRBJ2-5,TGTGCCAGTAGTATGCGGGGGCAGGGCTGGCAGGAGACCCAGTACTTC,CASSMRGQGWQETQYF
.,TRBV4-1,.,TRBJ1-2,TGCGCCAGCAGCCAAGGGGTAGGGGAAGGCTATGGCTACACCTTC,CASSQGVGEGYGYTF
once,TRBV10-3,TRBD2,TRBJ2-1,TGTGCCATCAGTTCCACTAGCGGGAGGTACAATGAGCAGTTCTTC,CAISSTSGRYNEQFF
.,TRBV7-9,TRBD1,TRBJ2-1,TGTGCCAGCAGCTCGATCGGGACAGGGGGCAACAATGAGCAGTTCTTC,CASSSIGTGGNNEQFF
.,TRBV29-1,.,TRBJ2-5,TGCAGCGTTGAAGGCCAGGACTACCAAGAGACCCAGTACTTC,CSVEGQDYQETQYF
.,TRBV6-5,.,TRBJ2-3,TGTGCCAGCAGTCCAGGCACAGATACGCAGTATTTT,CASSPGTDTQYF
.,TRBV27,TRBD2,TRBJ2-3,TGTGCCAGCAGTTTATCGAAGGGGCTAGCGGACACAGATACGCAGTATTTT,CASSLSKGLADTDTQYF
.,TRBV4-2,.,TRBJ1-1,TGTGCCAGCAGCCAAGGCTTGGGCGATTCCACTGAAGCTTTCTTT,CASSQGLGDSTEAFF
.,TRBV4-1,.,TRBJ1-4,TGCGCCAGCAGCCAAGAACACGGACCTCTTTTAGGGGATGAAAAACTGTTTTTT,CASSQEHGPLLGDEKLFF
.,TRBV19,.,TRBJ1-1,TGTGCCAGTAGTGCCCTGCGGGGCCTCAGCACTGAAGCTTTCTTT,CASSALRGLSTEAFF
once,TRBV11-2,TRBD1,TRBJ1-4,TGTGCCAGCAGCTCGAAAACAGGGGGGTCTAATGAAAAACTGTTTTTT,CASSSKTGGSNEKLFF
.,TRBV19,TRBD2,TRBJ2-2,TGTGCCAGTAGTACTGGGGGACTAGCGGGGTTTCCCGGGGAGCTGTTTTTT,CASSTGGLAGFPGELFF
.,TRBV19,TRBD2,TRBJ2-1,TGTGCCAGTAGCGGGGGACTAGCGGGTAATGAGCAGTTCTTC,CASSGGLAGNEQFF
.,TRBV10-3,TRBD2,TRBJ2-3,TGTGCCATCAGTGAGTCACTAGCGGGGAAATCCACAGATACGCAGTATTTT,CAISESLAGKSTDTQYF
.,TRBV13,.,TRBJ2-7,TGTGCCAGCAGCTTAGCGGTTAGCTCCTACGAGCAGTACTTC,CASSLAVSSYEQYF
.,TRBV5-8,.,TRBJ1-5,TGTGCCAGCATTGGTCCGGGGAGCAATCAGCCCCAGCATTTT,CASIGPGSNQPQHF
.,TRBV9,TRBD2,TRBJ2-6,TGTGCCAGCAGCGTAGAGATAGCGGGGGGTGCTGGGGCCAACGTCCTGACTTTC,CASSVEIAGGAGANVLTF
.,TRBV7-9,.,TRBJ1-1,TGTGCCAGCAGCTTCGGTGGGGCAGCTGAAGCTTTCTTT,CASSFGGAAEAFF
.,TRBV6-5,TRBD1,TRBJ2-2,TGTGCCAGCAGTTACAACAGGGGGCCATCCCCCGGGGAGCTGTTTTTT,CASSYNRGPSPGELFF
.,TRBV7-5,.,TRBJ2-5,TGTGCCAGAAGCTTAGAGGGGTCGGAGACCCAGTACTTC,CARSLEGSETQYF
.,TRBV13,.,TRBJ1-3,TGTGCCAGCAGCTTAGAGGCCACGGGGAGGGGAAACACCATATATTTT,CASSLEATGRGNTIYF
.,TRBV6-5,TRBD1,TRBJ2-2,TGTGCCAGCAGTTACACAGGGGGCGCAAACGGGGAGCTGTTTTTT,CASSYTGGANGELFF
few,TRBV6-6,TRBD1,TRBJ2-7,TGTGCCAGCAGTTTCCACCGGGACAGATCCTACGAGCAGTACTTC,CASSFHRDRSYEQYF
.,TRBV6-5,TRBD1,TRBJ1-2,TGTGCCAGCAGTATACGGACAGGGTACATCTATGGCTACACCTTC,CASSIRTGYIYGYTF
.,TRBV4-1,TRBD1,TRBJ1-4,TGCGCCAGCAGCCAAGGACAGGGCTATGAAAAACTGTTTTTT,CASSQGQGYEKLFF
.,TRBV9,.,TRBJ2-2,TGTGCCAGCAGCGGTGGAGGGGGGGGGCGTCTAGGCGGGGAGCTGTTTTTT,CASSGGGGGRLGGELFF
.,TRBV29-1,.,TRBJ2-2,TGCAGCGCGAGGAGAGAGAACACCGGGGAGCTGTTTTTT,CSARRENTGELFF
.,TRBV28,.,TRBJ1-3,TGTGCCAGCAGCCTCGGGTCTGAAGGAAACACCATATATTTT,CASSLGSEGNTIYF
.,TRBV5-4,.,TRBJ2-7,TGTGCCAGCAGCTCCAGGGGAAACGAGCAGTACTTC,CASSSRGNEQYF
.,TRBV19,.,TRBJ2-1,TGTGCCAGTAGTGTCGAGAGGGACACCTACAATGAGCAGTTCTTC,CASSVERDTYNEQFF